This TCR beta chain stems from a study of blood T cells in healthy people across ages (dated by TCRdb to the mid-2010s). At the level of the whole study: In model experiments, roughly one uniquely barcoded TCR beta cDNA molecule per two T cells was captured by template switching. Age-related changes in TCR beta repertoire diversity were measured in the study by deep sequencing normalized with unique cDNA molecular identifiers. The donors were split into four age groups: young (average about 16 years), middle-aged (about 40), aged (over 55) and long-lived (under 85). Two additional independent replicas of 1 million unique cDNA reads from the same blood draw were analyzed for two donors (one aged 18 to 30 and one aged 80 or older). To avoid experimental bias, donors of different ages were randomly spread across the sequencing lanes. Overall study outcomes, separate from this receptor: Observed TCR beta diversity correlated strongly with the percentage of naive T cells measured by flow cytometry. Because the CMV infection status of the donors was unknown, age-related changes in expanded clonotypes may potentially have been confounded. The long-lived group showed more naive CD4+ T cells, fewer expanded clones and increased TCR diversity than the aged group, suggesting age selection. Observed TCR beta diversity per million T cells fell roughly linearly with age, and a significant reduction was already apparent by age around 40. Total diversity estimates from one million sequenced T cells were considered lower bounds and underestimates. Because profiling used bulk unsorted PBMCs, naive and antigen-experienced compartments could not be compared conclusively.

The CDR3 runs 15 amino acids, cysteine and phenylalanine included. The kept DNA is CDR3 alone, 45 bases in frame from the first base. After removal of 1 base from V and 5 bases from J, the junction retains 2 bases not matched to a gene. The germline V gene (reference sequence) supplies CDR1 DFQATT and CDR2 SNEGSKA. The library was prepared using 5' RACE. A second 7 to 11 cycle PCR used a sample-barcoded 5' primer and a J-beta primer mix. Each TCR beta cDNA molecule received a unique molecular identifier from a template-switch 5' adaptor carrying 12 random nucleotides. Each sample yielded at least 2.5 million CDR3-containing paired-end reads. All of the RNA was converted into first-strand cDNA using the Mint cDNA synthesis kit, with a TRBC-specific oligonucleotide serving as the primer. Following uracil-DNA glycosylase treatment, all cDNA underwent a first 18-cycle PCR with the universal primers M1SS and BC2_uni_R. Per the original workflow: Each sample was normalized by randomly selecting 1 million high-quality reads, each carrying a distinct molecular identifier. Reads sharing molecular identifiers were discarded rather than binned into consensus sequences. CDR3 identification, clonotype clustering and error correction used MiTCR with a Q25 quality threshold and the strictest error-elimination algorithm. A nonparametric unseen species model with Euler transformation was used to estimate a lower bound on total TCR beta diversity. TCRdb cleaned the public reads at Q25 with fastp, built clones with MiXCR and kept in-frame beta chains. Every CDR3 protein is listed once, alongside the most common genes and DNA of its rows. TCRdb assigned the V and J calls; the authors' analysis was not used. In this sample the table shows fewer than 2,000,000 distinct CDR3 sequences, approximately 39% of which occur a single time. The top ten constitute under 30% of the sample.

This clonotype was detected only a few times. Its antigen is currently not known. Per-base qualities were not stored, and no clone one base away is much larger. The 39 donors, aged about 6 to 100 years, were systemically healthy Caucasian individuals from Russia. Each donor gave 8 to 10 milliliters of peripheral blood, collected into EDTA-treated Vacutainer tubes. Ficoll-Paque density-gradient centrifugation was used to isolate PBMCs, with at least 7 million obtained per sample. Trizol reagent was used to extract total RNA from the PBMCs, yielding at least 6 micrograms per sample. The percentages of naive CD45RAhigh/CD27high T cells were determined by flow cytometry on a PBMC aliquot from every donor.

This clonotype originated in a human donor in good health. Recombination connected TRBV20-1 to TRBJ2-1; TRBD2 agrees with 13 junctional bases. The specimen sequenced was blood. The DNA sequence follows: TGCAGTGCTAGAGGACTAGCGGGGGGACACAATGAGCAGTTCTTC. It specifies CSARGLAGGHNEQFF.